The present T cell receptor beta chain was sequenced within a study of blood T cells in healthy people across ages. V lost 2 bases, J lost 5 bases, and 15 bases lay in between. Germline CDR1 reads SEHNR; CDR2 reads FQNEAQ (reference sequence). The length of the CDR3 is 15 residues. A sample-barcoded 5' primer and a J-beta primer mix were used in a second PCR of about 7 to 11 cycles. MiXCR was run by TCRdb on the 5' RACE reads, yielding one entry per CDR3 protein. The sample holds 600,000 to 900,000 distinct CDR3 sequences, roughly 24% seen once. The data were also submitted as part of a second study, on T cells of mothers and their children.

Sequenced input: blood. The chain links TRBV7-9 to TRBJ1-1; possible D gene TRBD1, 5 bases. This TCR was recovered from a boy aged 5-17 years in good health. In DNA, the CDR3 is TGTGCCAGCAGCTTACGGGGCCAGGGAGGAACTGAAGCTTTCTTT. This translates into CASSLRGQGGTEAFF.